What follows describes a single TCR beta chain. These data come from a study of type 1 and type 2 diabetes patients. Study-level information: Magnetic bead positive selection isolated CD4+ or CD8+ T cells from PBMCs.

CDR1 and CDR2 from the germline V gene are SNHLY and FYNNEI. The CDR3 is made up of 16 amino acids. Germline trimming cut 10 bases from V and 8 bases from J; bases unmatched to any gene: 17. Amplification started from genomic DNA. A primer set of 30 forward and 13 reverse primers amplified the CDR3. TCRdb processed the multiplex PCR reads anew with MiXCR; each CDR3 protein has one entry. This repertoire shows a few hundred thousand distinct CDR3 sequences, around 47% found once; its top ten account for roughly 15%. The clonotype comes from a man aged 18-30 years with type 2 diabetes. Sequenced sample: peripheral blood mononuclear cells (PBMCs). The chain recombines TRBV2 with TRBJ1-6; 7 bases are shared with TRBD1. The CDR3: CAIRQGTIVDDSPLHF. CDR3 coding DNA: TGTGCCATCCGACAGGGAACGATAGTCGATGATTCACCCCTCCACTTT.